Listed below are T cell receptor beta chains from one sample, sequenced in a study of blood T cell repertoires in COVID-19. Measured with immunoSEQ multiplex PCR; TCRdb has only the in-frame clones, and not every one. The sample comprises fewer than 350,000 clones, around 90% of which are singletons, and about 9.8% rests with the top ten. The material sequenced was peripheral blood. These receptors all come from a young man with active or convalescent COVID-19. The CDR3 runs from the conserved cysteine through the conserved F or W. The D gene is left open where the match is weak. Not all rows give a size; the values are once, few, many and, for expanded clones, a class.

J: TRBJ2-3
V: TRBV5-1
size: .
D: .
length: 14
CDR3: CASSPGTGTDTQYF
DNA: TGCGCCAGCAGCCCCGGGACTGGCACAGATACGCAGTATTTT

J: TRBJ2-1
V: TRBV5-6
size: .
D: .
length: 15
CDR3: CASSGSGTPYNEQFF
DNA: TGTGCCAGCAGTGGGTCGGGGACACCCTACAATGAGCAGTTCTTC

J: TRBJ2-5
V: TRBV5-1
size: .
D: .
length: 9
CDR3: CASRETQYF
DNA: TGCGCCAGTCGAGAGACCCAGTACTTC

J: TRBJ1-1
V: TRBV5-6
size: .
D: .
length: 15
CDR3: CASTGLRRMNTEAFF
DNA: TGTGCCAGTACAGGGTTACGAAGGATGAACACTGAAGCTTTCTTT

J: TRBJ1-2
V: TRBV21-1
size: .
D: .
length: 19
CDR3: CASSKEGPIQGARDYGYTF
DNA: TGTGCCAGCAGCAAAGAGGGACCAATACAGGGGGCGCGGGACTATGGCTACACCTTC

J: TRBJ1-2
V: TRBV5-1
size: .
D: .
length: 14
CDR3: CASSPEGRGYGYTF
DNA: TGCGCCAGCAGTCCGGAGGGACGGGGCTATGGCTACACCTTC

J: TRBJ1-2
V: TRBV6-2/TRBV6-3
size: .
D: .
length: 12
CDR3: CASSYAGQGYTF
DNA: TGTGCCAGCAGTTACGCCGGACAGGGCTACACCTTC

J: TRBJ1-6
V: TRBV21-1
size: .
D: .
length: 16
CDR3: CASSKEDSPYNSPLHF
DNA: TGTGCCAGCAGCAAAGAAGACAGCCCCTATAATTCACCCCTCCACTTT

J: TRBJ2-1
V: TRBV3-1/TRBV3-2
size: .
D: TRBD1
length: 17
CDR3: CASSPSPGQGLINEQFF
DNA: TGTGCCAGCAGCCCAAGTCCGGGACAGGGACTTATTAATGAGCAGTTCTTC

J: TRBJ2-7
V: TRBV7-6
size: .
D: TRBD1
length: 15
CDR3: CASSPRTGVLYEQYF
DNA: TGTGCCAGCAGCCCCCGGACAGGGGTTCTCTACGAGCAGTACTTC

J: TRBJ1-6
V: TRBV5-6
size: .
D: .
length: 13
CDR3: CASSLSVASPLHF
DNA: TGTGCCAGCAGCTTGTCAGTGGCCTCACCCCTCCACTTT

J: TRBJ1-4
V: TRBV18
size: .
D: .
length: 15
CDR3: CASSPWGATNEKLFF
DNA: TGTGCCAGCTCACCTTGGGGAGCAACTAATGAAAAACTGTTTTTT

J: TRBJ2-2
V: TRBV7-8
size: .
D: TRBD2
length: 17
CDR3: CASSSLRRGGNTGELFF
DNA: TGTGCCAGCAGCTCCCTCAGGCGGGGGGGGAACACCGGGGAGCTGTTTTTT

J: TRBJ2-2
V: TRBV9
size: .
D: TRBD1
length: 14
CDR3: CASTGTVNTGELFF
DNA: TGTGCCAGCACCGGGACAGTAAACACCGGGGAGCTGTTTTTT

J: TRBJ1-1
V: TRBV6-5
size: .
D: .
length: 13
CDR3: CASSYLSQGEAFF
DNA: TGTGCCAGCAGTTACCTAAGTCAGGGTGAAGCTTTCTTT

J: TRBJ1-4
V: TRBV6-6
size: .
D: .
length: 14
CDR3: CASSLLREVEKLFF
DNA: TGTGCCAGCAGTCTTCTCAGGGAGGTCGAAAAACTGTTTTTT

J: TRBJ2-2
V: TRBV5-6
size: .
D: TRBD1
length: 16
CDR3: CASSAWDRGRTGELFF
DNA: TGTGCCAGCAGCGCCTGGGACAGGGGGCGTACCGGGGAGCTGTTTTTT

J: TRBJ2-1
V: TRBV10-3
size: few
D: TRBD1
length: 15
CDR3: CAISDTGTGGNEQFF
DNA: TGTGCCATCAGTGATACCGGGACAGGGGGAAATGAGCAGTTCTTC

J: TRBJ2-7
V: TRBV5-4
size: .
D: TRBD1
length: 14
CDR3: CASSFGTGSYEQYF
DNA: TGTGCCAGCAGCTTTGGGACAGGATCCTACGAGCAGTACTTC

J: TRBJ2-6
V: TRBV5-4
size: .
D: TRBD1
length: 17
CDR3: CASSRSGQGAGANVLTF
DNA: TGTGCCAGCAGCAGATCCGGACAGGGGGCCGGGGCCAACGTCCTGACTTTC

J: TRBJ1-4
V: TRBV5-1
size: .
D: .
length: 16
CDR3: CASSLQGITTNEKLFF
DNA: TGCGCCAGCAGCTTACAGGGAATCACAACTAATGAAAAACTGTTTTTT

J: TRBJ1-2
V: TRBV6-1
size: .
D: TRBD1
length: 14
CDR3: CASSEGQSYYGYTF
DNA: TGTGCCAGCAGTGAGGGACAGAGTTACTATGGCTACACCTTC

J: TRBJ1-3
V: TRBV13
size: .
D: .
length: 13
CDR3: CASSPTVLDTIYF
DNA: TGTGCCAGCAGTCCCACGGTGTTGGACACCATATATTTT

J: TRBJ1-2
V: TRBV10-3
size: .
D: TRBD1
length: 13
CDR3: CAINTGGLDGYTF
DNA: TGTGCCATCAATACAGGGGGCCTGGATGGCTACACCTTC

J: TRBJ1-5
V: TRBV6-2/TRBV6-3
size: .
D: TRBD1
length: 14
CDR3: CASSRQGGYQPQHF
DNA: TGTGCCAGCAGCCGACAGGGGGGTTATCAGCCCCAGCATTTT

J: TRBJ2-3
V: TRBV7-9
size: once
D: .
length: 16
CDR3: CASSYGSLESTDTQYF
DNA: TGTGCCAGCAGCTACGGGAGTCTAGAAAGCACAGATACGCAGTATTTT